The subject of this entry is one T cell receptor beta chain. Its antigen is not identified. Assay used: immunoSEQ multiplex PCR; TCRdb lists only in-frame clones, some missing. The data show over 80,000 clones, just under 95% seen once. This entry comes from a study of siplizumab effects on memory and regulatory T cells. Whole-study results and caveats: Confirmation was lacking for the suppressive function of proliferating Tregs derived from siplizumab cultures. Only a minor fraction of alloreactive clones mapped to unstimulated subsets.

Germline lookup yields CDR1 MDHEN and CDR2 SYDVKM. V lost 7 bases, J lost 3 bases, and 13 bases lay in between. The CDR3 sequence is 13 residues long. The sequencing sample was made of non-Treg CD4+ T cells sorted from blood. This sequence was found in a human donor in good health. The rearrangement uses TRBV28 and TRBJ2-7; D is unclear. The CDR3: CASTTPVLYEQYF. The CDR3 DNA follows: TGTGCCAGCACCACCCCAGTTCTCTACGAGCAGTACTTC. The full variable domain, in which reference TRBV28 and TRBJ2-7 provide the parts outside the CDR3, is DVKVTQSSRYLVKRTGEKVFLECVQDMDHENMFWYRQDPGLGLRLIYFSYDVKMKEKGDIPEGYSVSREKKERFSLILESASTNQTSMYLCASTTPVLYEQYFGPGTRLTVT.